What follows are 17 T cell receptor beta chains derived from one specimen sequenced in a study of blood T cell repertoires in COVID-19. The assay was immunoSEQ multiplex PCR, and TCRdb's table has in-frame clones only and misses some. This sample carries over 65,000 clones, roughly 90% of them seen once, and the ten largest clones take 0.7% to 0.9%. The specimen was peripheral blood. The receptors here all came from a woman of 80 years or more with acute or convalescent COVID-19.

The chain uses TRBV20-1 and TRBJ2-2; tentatively, D is TRBD1 (5 bases). Germline V gene sequence: CDR1 DFQATT, CDR2 SNEGSKA (reference sequence). The CDR3 extends over 14 amino acids. Trimming shortened V by 3 bases and J by 8 bases, and 16 bases separated the two germline ends. Here the CDR3 DNA reads TGCAGTGCTAGTGGGGCAGGGCCCACAGGGGAGCTGTTTTTT. This gives the protein CSASGAGPTGELFF.

The chain uses TRBV7-9 and TRBJ2-5, with D tentatively TRBD1 (6 bases). The germline CDR1 and CDR2 sequences are SEHNR and FQNEAQ (reference sequence). The length of the CDR3 is 14 residues. Between the trimmed V and J ends, which lost 0 bases and 5 bases, there was a span of 10 bases. This CDR3 is CASSLAGASETQYF. The CDR3 DNA sequence: TGTGCCAGCAGCTTAGCGGGGGCGTCGGAGACCCAGTACTTC.

This CDR3 reads CASSVDPLSSEAFF. CDR3 bases: TGTGCCAGCAGCGTAGATCCGTTGAGTTCTGAAGCTTTCTTT. This rearrangement joins TRBV9 to TRBJ1-1; D unresolved. This CDR3 spans 14 amino acids. Germline V gene lookup returns CDR1 SGDLS and CDR2 YYNGEE. Trimming left V 0 bases short and J 6 bases short, with 12 bases between.

The gene calls are TRBV5-8 and TRBJ2-5; D perhaps matches TRBD2 (5 bases). The germline V gene has CDR1 SGHTS and CDR2 YDEGEE. The CDR3 runs to 14 residues. Trimming shortened V by 4 bases and J by 1 base, and 11 bases separated the two germline ends. In DNA form, the CDR3 reads TGTGCCAGCAGCCCGGACTCGCTCCAAGAGACCCAGTACTTC. It encodes CASSPDSLQETQYF.

The chain combines TRBV11-3 with TRBJ2-1; tentatively, D is TRBD2 (5 bases). V dropped 0 bases and J dropped 9 bases, with 12 bases sitting between them. This CDR3 contains 14 residues. The germline gives CDR1 SGHNT, CDR2 YENEEA. This CDR3 is CASSLDGLRGEQFF. CDR3 coding DNA: TGTGCCAGCAGCTTAGACGGACTCCGGGGTGAGCAGTTCTTC.

The rearrangement uses TRBV27 and TRBJ2-6; 7 bases match TRBD1. CDR1 is MNHEY, CDR2 SMNVEV, per germline (reference sequence). The V gene end was trimmed by 5 bases and the J gene end by 0 bases; junction bases not matched to a gene: 10. The CDR3 covers 18 residues. The CDR3 DNA reads TGTGCCAGCAGTCCTGGGACAGAGGACCTCTCTGGGGCCAACGTCCTGACTTTC. Protein product: CASSPGTEDLSGANVLTF.

The DNA for the CDR3 is TGTGCCAGCAGCTCGGGAGGGCACAACAATCAGCCCCAGCATTTT. Protein product: CASSSGGHNNQPQHF. The J gene is TRBJ1-5, the V gene TRBV7-2; D is unclear. This CDR3 comprises 15 residues. The germline V gene has CDR1 SGHTA and CDR2 FQGNSA. V dropped 4 bases and J dropped 3 bases, with 13 bases sitting between them.

The chain combines TRBV2 with TRBJ2-2, with 9 bases fitting TRBD1. CDR3 length: 14 amino acids. Trimming took 7 bases from V and 5 from J; bases not matched to a gene: 5. The germline CDR1 and CDR2 sequences are SNHLY and FYNNEI. The CDR3 DNA reads as TGTGCCAGCATCAAGGACAGGGGTACCGGGGAGCTGTTTTTT. This encodes CASIKDRGTGELFF.

This chain joins TRBV6-2 or TRBV6-3 and TRBJ1-2, with 7 nucleotides matching TRBD1. The length of the CDR3 is 15 residues. Unmatched junction bases numbered 15, after V lost 6 bases and J lost 8 bases. CDR1 is MNHEY, CDR2 SVGEGT, per germline. Written as DNA, the CDR3 is TGTGCCAGCAGCGCGATTGGTGGCAGGGGGAGCGGCTACACCTTC. Protein sequence: CASSAIGGRGSGYTF.

This clone has a single count. The CDR3 here is CASSPIVGLSTDTQYF. In nucleotides, the CDR3 is TGTGCCAGCTCACCAATCGTGGGACTAAGCACAGATACGCAGTATTTT. The rearrangement links TRBV18 to TRBJ2-3; TRBD2 agrees at 7 bases. Per germline, CDR1 KGHSH and CDR2 LQKENI. The junction had 5 bases not matched to a gene; V was cut back by 2 bases and J by 0 bases. The CDR3 length is 16 residues.

This clone was seen once. The V and J genes are TRBV3-1 (or the pseudogene TRBV3-2) and TRBJ2-3, with TRBD2 matching 11 bases. The J segment lost 2 bases and the V segment lost 2 bases, leaving 9 bases of the junction unmatched. Germline loops: CDR1 LGHDT, CDR2 YNNKEL (reference sequence). The CDR3 is 18 amino acids. The CDR3 loop is CASSQLRLAGSHTDTQYF. As DNA, the CDR3 is TGTGCCAGCAGCCAACTCCGACTAGCGGGGTCCCACACAGATACGCAGTATTTT.

The V call is TRBV19, the J call TRBJ1-2; 7 bases fit TRBD1. This CDR3 is built from 13 residues. Looked up from germline, CDR1 is LNHDA and CDR2 is SQIVND (reference sequence). V shed 3 bases and J 5 bases; nucleotides not matched to a gene: 3. CDR3 sequence reads: CASSMRDRYGYTF. In nucleotides, the CDR3 is TGTGCCAGTAGTATGCGGGACAGATATGGCTACACCTTC.

The gene calls are TRBV7-9 and TRBJ1-3; TRBD1 matches at 8 bases. V was pared by 10 bases and J by 1 base, with 6 bases of the junction left unmatched. The CDR3 length is 14 residues. Germline assignment: CDR1 SEHNR and CDR2 FQNEAQ (reference sequence). The CDR3 bases are TGTGCCACAAACAGGGGGTCTTCTGGAAACACCATATATTTT. It encodes CATNRGSSGNTIYF.

The chain joins TRBV28 to TRBJ2-1; 10 bases map to TRBD1. The CDR3 has 17 amino acids. Germline assignment: CDR1 MDHEN and CDR2 SYDVKM. J lost 5 bases, V lost 4 bases, and 11 bases had no gene match. The CDR3 sequence: CASSSILDRGLDNEQFF. The DNA for the CDR3 is TGTGCCAGCAGTTCCATTCTAGACAGGGGGCTAGACAATGAGCAGTTCTTC.

Only one count was recorded for this clone. V usage is TRBV6-5 and J usage is TRBJ1-2, with a tentative D call TRBD1 (6 bases). V lost 7 bases and J lost 4, with 19 bases in between. There are 15 residues in the CDR3. Looked up from germline, CDR1 is MNHEY and CDR2 is SVGAGI. The CDR3 DNA reads as TGTGCCAGCACTCTCACAGGGCGAGGGAGCTATGGCTACACCTTC. Amino acids: CASTLTGRGSYGYTF.

The chain is built from TRBV10-2 and TRBJ2-3; no reliable D call. V shed 7 bases and J shed 6 bases, with 14 bases lying between them. The CDR3 is 13 amino acids. Per the germline V gene, CDR1 is WSHSY and CDR2 is SAAADI. CDR3 protein: CASTTPASDTQYF. The CDR3 DNA reads as TGCGCCAGCACAACGCCTGCGTCGGATACGCAGTATTTT.

The J gene is TRBJ2-5, the V gene TRBV27, with D possibly matching TRBD2 (6 bases). CDR1 MNHEY and CDR2 SMNVEV come from the germline V gene (reference sequence). Trimming shortened V by 3 bases and J by 5 bases, and 19 bases separated the two germline ends. The CDR3 length is 16 residues. The CDR3 DNA sequence: TGTGCCAGCAGTTTTCAGCAAGCGGGTTTGAGGGAGACCCAGTACTTC. It is translated as CASSFQQAGLRETQYF.